This entry concerns a single T cell receptor (beta chain). What it binds is unknown. The data stem from a study of blood T cells in healthy people across ages. Peripheral blood samples of 9 to 10 milliliters were drawn from each donor. Findings and caveats of the study: Researchers report that TCR beta diversity correlated strongly with naive T cell percentage.

With a J-beta primer mix and a sample-barcoded 5' primer, a second PCR ran about 6 to 11 cycles. Every single cDNA molecule received a tag from a template-switch adaptor with 12 random nucleotides. Each sample yielded at least 3 million CDR3-containing paired-end reads. MiXCR was run by TCRdb on the 5' RACE reads, yielding one entry per CDR3 protein. The table lists approximately 810,000 distinct CDR3 sequences, roughly 35% of them singletons. V lost 0 bases and J lost 2, with 11 bases in between. Looked up from germline, CDR1 is SGHRS and CDR2 is YFSETQ. CDR3 length equals 15 residues. Sequencing used blood. The TCR comes from a man aged 18 to 29 in good health. The V call is TRBV5-1, the J call TRBJ1-2; D is unresolved. CDR3 loop: CASSLGSGRNYGYTF. The CDR3 DNA reads as TGCGCCAGCAGCTTGGGGTCCGGGAGAAACTATGGCTACACCTTC.